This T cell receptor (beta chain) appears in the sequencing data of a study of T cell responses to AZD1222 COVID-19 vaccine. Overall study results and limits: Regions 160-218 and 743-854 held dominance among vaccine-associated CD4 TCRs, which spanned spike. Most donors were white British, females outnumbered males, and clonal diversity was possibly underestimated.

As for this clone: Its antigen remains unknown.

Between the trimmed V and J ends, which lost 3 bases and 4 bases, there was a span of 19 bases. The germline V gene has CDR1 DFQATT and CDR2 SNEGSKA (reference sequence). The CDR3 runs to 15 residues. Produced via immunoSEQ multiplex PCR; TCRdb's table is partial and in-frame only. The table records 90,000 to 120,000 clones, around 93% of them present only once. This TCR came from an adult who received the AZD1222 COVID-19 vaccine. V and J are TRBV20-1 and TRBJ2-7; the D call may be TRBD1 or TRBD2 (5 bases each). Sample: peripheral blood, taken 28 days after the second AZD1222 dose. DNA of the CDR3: TGCAGTGCTAGTCCCGACTCGGGGCCTTCATACGAGCAGTACTTC. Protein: CSASPDSGPSYEQYF.